This T cell receptor (beta chain) was sequenced in a study of PD-1 blockade in classical Hodgkin lymphoma. Autologous stem cell transplantation was followed by relapse in every patient, and brentuximab vedotin exposure varied. Complete response, partial response or progressive disease was each patient's best response. Details on this clone: Its antigen is undetermined.

Study-level findings and limits: The diversity seen at baseline in complete responders resembled that of newly diagnosed patients. The authors have not defined what causes the repertoire differences, possibly disease activity or prior therapy. Reported baseline diversity: healthy donors highest, relapsed/refractory patients lowest.

Profiling relied on immunoSEQ multiplex PCR, and the TCRdb table lists in-frame clones only, not all of them. The data show tens of thousands of clones, with about 93% seen just once and approximately 8.1% held by the top ten. The CDR3 totals 15 residues. Per germline, CDR1 LNHDA and CDR2 SQIVND (reference sequence). V lost 5 bases to trimming and J lost 9 bases, with 20 bases between them. V and J are TRBV19 and TRBJ1-5, with D unresolved. The TCR comes from a human donor with classical Hodgkin lymphoma. The source was peripheral blood mononuclear cells (PBMCs), collected at baseline. The CDR3 loop is CASSDGRSLWWPQHF. The CDR3 nucleotides are TGTGCCAGTAGTGACGGACGGAGTTTGTGGTGGCCCCAGCATTTT.